Listed below are T cell receptor beta chains from one sample, sequenced in a study of T cells in narcolepsy. Using immunoSEQ multiplex PCR, the repertoire was profiled, and TCRdb retains in-frame clones only, with some absent. The sample lists fewer than 40,000 clones; 75% to 90% were seen once. The material sequenced was CD45RA- memory CD4+ T cells from PBMCs. The receptors stem from a human donor with narcolepsy. The CDR3 runs from the conserved cysteine through the conserved F or W. The size of a clone is reported for some rows only, either as once, few or many, or as a class for expanded clones.

>TRBJ2-7|14|-|TRBV6-5
CASSYYGGPYEQYF
>TRBJ2-3|14|-|TRBV28
CASSLPGGRDTQYF
>TRBJ2-7|17|-|TRBV7-9
CASSRDHGFPSSYEQYF
>TRBJ2-7|17|-|TRBV7-8
CASSPGVRRSGPYEQYF
>TRBJ2-6|12|-|TRBV11-1
CASRDGANVLTF
>TRBJ2-2|11|-|TRBV25-1
CASREAGELFF
>TRBJ2-2|14|-|TRBV7-7
CASSLTGTPGELFF
>TRBJ1-1|15|-|TRBV19
CASSPPVQGYTEAFF
>TRBJ2-7|14|-|TRBV4-1
CASSQGQGSYEQYF
>TRBJ2-1|17|-|TRBV28
CASSPTQGLAGDNEQFF
>TRBJ2-3|13|-|TRBV6-6
CASSYGGRHTQYF
>TRBJ2-1|13|few|TRBV14
CASSLVPSDEQFF
>TRBJ2-5|13|-|TRBV7-3
CASSLSPGETQYF
>TRBJ2-7|13|once|TRBV7-2
CASSLEGGYEQYF
>TRBJ1-1|17|-|TRBV28
CASTLRQRGNRNTEAFF
>TRBJ1-4|15|-|TRBV13
CASSPRGSGNEKLFF
>TRBJ2-1|10|-|TRBV27
CASRGNEQFF
>TRBJ2-7|14|-|TRBV5-5
CASSDYRGSYEQYF
>TRBJ1-1|14|few|TRBV2
CASSDGNMNTEAFF
>TRBJ2-1|16|-|TRBV19
CASSIERARAHNEQFF
>TRBJ2-1|15|-|TRBV5-1
CASNLGFRLDNEQFF
>TRBJ1-1|14|-|TRBV5-6
CASSLDRGITEAFF
>TRBJ1-1|13|-|TRBV18
CASSPARDTEAFF
>TRBJ2-1|17|-|TRBV11-1
CASSLDVGPGQGDEQFF
>TRBJ2-5|15|-|TRBV5-6
CASSSIGRAQETQYF
>TRBJ2-5|14|-|TRBV2
CASSGRQLQETQYF
>TRBJ1-1|13|few|TRBV2
CASSSQRNTEAFF
>TRBJ1-1|18|-|TRBV5-1
CASSSGAGLGSAQVGAFF
>TRBJ2-1|13|-|TRBV25-1
CASSGPIAWEQFF
>TRBJ1-6|17|-|TRBV7-9
CASSPSGGGPRNSPLHF
>TRBJ1-6|15|once|TRBV7-2
CASSREGTYNSPLHF
>TRBJ1-2|18|-|TRBV28
CATRKGIRDRLESYGYTF
>TRBJ2-7|12|-|TRBV10-3
CAIGGRSYEQYF
>TRBJ1-1|13|-|TRBV29-1
CSARMGGNTEAFF
>TRBJ2-2|16|-|TRBV28
CASSTPGQGASGELFF
>TRBJ1-3|17|-|TRBV7-8
CASSLALSRHSGNTIYF
>TRBJ2-1|14|-|TRBV7-2
CASSLSRYPNEQFF
>TRBJ2-7|12|-|TRBV25-1
CASSGQGAEQYF
>TRBJ2-1|16|-|TRBV11-2
CASSLDERERRNEQFF
>TRBJ2-7|12|-|TRBV29-1
CSVVQGAFEQYF
>TRBJ2-1|12|-|TRBV7-2
CASSLQGNEQFF
>TRBJ2-5|16|-|TRBV5-4
CASSLRLAGGQETQYF
>TRBJ2-2|17|-|TRBV7-3
CASSLTPGLINTGELFF
>TRBJ2-5|14|few|TRBV5-3
CARSLSPAQETQYF
>TRBJ1-3|17|-|TRBV25-1
CASSDQKTGTAGNTIYF
>TRBJ1-2|14|once|TRBV25-1
CASSEGWGHNGYTF
>TRBJ2-2|15|-|TRBV5-1
CASSLEWGITGELFF
>TRBJ2-7|19|-|TRBV30
CAWSDPAGGRTSFHYEQYF
>TRBJ2-7|15|-|TRBV19
CASTRRDRDPYEQYF
>TRBJ2-3|17|-|TRBV7-9
CASSLVGGGHLTDTQYF
>TRBJ2-3|15|-|TRBV29-1
CSVGRLAGARDTQYF
>TRBJ2-5|15|-|TRBV10-3
CASMGGGELSETQYF
>TRBJ2-1|14|-|TRBV10-3
CAIRPGLAGAEQFF
>TRBJ2-1|14|-|TRBV7-9
CASSPPSRESEQFF
>TRBJ1-1|11|-|TRBV19
CASTIGSEAFF
>TRBJ2-5|18|-|TRBV7-8
CASIQGMSGRPVLETQYF
>TRBJ2-2|18|few|TRBV11-2
CASNPTVGGASGTGELFF
>TRBJ2-2|15|-|TRBV28
CASSPPLGVPGELFF
>TRBJ2-1|15|-|TRBV19
CASSIGWLALNEQFF